These 20 T cell receptor beta chains were all obtained from the same sample, sequenced in a study of blood T cell repertoires in COVID-19. Data came from immunoSEQ multiplex PCR; TCRdb stores just in-frame clones and leaves some out. This table has roughly 700,000 clones, around 89% appearing once. The source material was peripheral blood. These receptors all stem from a woman aged 18-35 years with acute or convalescent COVID-19.

The chain is built from TRBV6-2 or TRBV6-3 and TRBJ1-1; the D gene is possibly TRBD1 (6 bases). The germline V gene has CDR1 MNHEY and CDR2 SVGEGT. This CDR3 contains 16 residues. Trimming took 1 base from V and 0 from J, leaving 12 bases between them. CDR3 sequence reads: CASSYLIGQMNTEAFF. The CDR3 DNA follows: TGTGCCAGCAGTTACTTGATAGGACAGATGAACACTGAAGCTTTCTTT.

The CDR3 loop reads CSASTGTDGYTF. In nucleotides, the CDR3 is TGCAGTGCGAGTACCGGGACAGATGGCTACACCTTC. The chain recombines TRBV20-1 with TRBJ1-2, with 7 nucleotides matching TRBD1. The CDR3 runs to 12 residues. The V gene end was trimmed by 6 bases and the J gene end by 6 bases; junction bases not matched to a gene: 7. CDR1 and CDR2 (germline): DFQATT, SNEGSKA (reference sequence).

The V gene is TRBV5-4, the J gene TRBJ1-5; D remains ambiguous. The CDR3 is 15 amino acids. The ends were cut back, 2 bases at V and 4 bases at J, with 13 bases in the middle. Germline CDR1 is SGHNT and CDR2 is YYREEE (reference sequence). The CDR3 loop is CASSFNNLPNQPQHF. CDR3 DNA sequence: TGTGCCAGCAGCTTTAACAACCTCCCAAATCAGCCCCAGCATTTT.

This chain uses TRBV6-2 or TRBV6-3 with TRBJ1-5; D uncertain. V was trimmed by 5 bases and J by 7 bases, leaving 15 bases between them. The germline gives CDR1 MNHEY, CDR2 SVGEGT. The CDR3 spans 14 residues. CDR3 region: CASSSRGGNQPQHF. The CDR3 DNA reads TGTGCCAGCAGTAGCCGGGGAGGTAACCAGCCCCAGCATTTT.

J is TRBJ1-1 and V is TRBV6-2 or TRBV6-3, with D unresolved. The CDR3 runs to 14 residues. V gave up 2 bases and J gave up 3 bases, with 10 bases separating them. Germline loops: CDR1 MNHEY, CDR2 SVGEGT. CDR3 nucleotides: TGTGCCAGCAGTTACGGGTCGGGATACACTGAAGCTTTCTTT. This sequence encodes CASSYGSGYTEAFF.

This sequence joins TRBV10-3 and TRBJ2-1, with 12 bases that match TRBD2. Germline values: CDR1 ENHRY, CDR2 SYGVKD. With 6 bases clipped from V and 0 bases from J, the junction kept 6 bases outside the gene matches. The CDR3 is 17 amino acids. The CDR3 spells CAIRSGTSGYSYNEQFF. For the CDR3, the DNA is TGTGCCATCAGAAGTGGGACTAGCGGGTACTCCTACAATGAGCAGTTCTTC.

The rearrangement uses TRBV7-3 and TRBJ2-7; 14 nucleotides agree with TRBD2. This CDR3 comprises 16 residues. With 4 bases clipped from V and 7 bases from J, the junction kept 9 bases outside the gene matches. Germline lookup yields CDR1 SGHTA and CDR2 FQGTGA. CDR3 bases: TGTGCCAGCAGCTCCTCGACTAGCGGGGGGGCCGAAGAGCAGTACTTC. This sequence encodes CASSSSTSGGAEEQYF.

This chain connects TRBV13 to TRBJ2-1, with TRBD2 matching 16 bases. J lost 9 bases, V lost 5 bases, and 10 bases had no gene match. Germline CDR1 is PRHDT and CDR2 is FYEKMQ (reference sequence). The CDR3 has 17 residues. The CDR3 DNA sequence: TGTGCCAGCAGCCCCCAGGGACTAGCGGGGGGGCCACGTGAGCAGTTCTTC. It specifies CASSPQGLAGGPREQFF.

The V gene is TRBV25-1, the J gene TRBJ2-7; D is uncertain. Between the trimmed V and J ends, which lost 3 bases and 5 bases, there was a span of 5 bases. The CDR3 contains 11 residues. Germline CDR1 MGHDK, CDR2 SYGVNS. CDR3 protein: CASSDIHEQYF. The DNA of the CDR3 is TGTGCCAGCAGTGATATCCACGAGCAGTACTTC.

The chain uses TRBV6-4 and TRBJ2-3; D remains unclear. V dropped 1 base and J dropped 0 bases, with 11 bases sitting between them. Germline CDR1 and CDR2: MRHNA and SNTAGT. The CDR3 consists of 16 residues. This CDR3 reads CASSDLAQTSTDTQYF. CDR3 coding DNA: TGTGCCAGCAGTGACTTGGCCCAGACTAGCACAGATACGCAGTATTTT.

DNA of the CDR3: TGTGCCAGCTCACCGTTTGTGCTGGGAGGGACTAATGAAAAACTGTTTTTT. It yields the protein CASSPFVLGGTNEKLFF. The V and J genes are TRBV18 and TRBJ1-4, with no clear D. Trimming took off 3 bases at V and 2 bases at J, with 16 bases between the two ends. There are 17 residues in the CDR3. The germline CDR1 and CDR2 sequences are KGHSH and LQKENI. Supplemented by reference TRBV18 and TRBJ1-4, the full variable domain reads NAGVMQNPRHLVRRRGQEARLRCSPMKGHSHVYWYRQLPEEGLKFMVYLQKENIIDESGMPKERFSAEFPKEGPSILRIQQVVRGDSAAYFCASSPFVLGGTNEKLFFGSGTQLSVL.

This sequence joins TRBV30 and TRBJ1-1, with D possibly being TRBD1 (6 bases). The CDR3 sequence is 12 residues long. V dropped 3 bases and J dropped 6 bases, with 11 bases sitting between them. Germline V gene lookup returns CDR1 GTSNPN and CDR2 SVGIG (reference sequence). This CDR3 is CAWRGGGAEAFF. In DNA, the CDR3 is TGTGCCTGGAGAGGGGGGGGCGCTGAAGCTTTCTTT.

This rearrangement joins TRBV6-5 to TRBJ2-7, with 9 bases matching TRBD2. The CDR3 runs 15 residues. V was pared by 7 bases and J by 2 bases, with 9 bases of the junction left unmatched. From germline, CDR1 is MNHEY and CDR2 SVGAGI. CDR3 coding DNA: TGTGCCAGCACCACTCGGGCGGGGGGGCCCTACGAGCAGTACTTC. Amino acids: CASTTRAGGPYEQYF.

The V call is TRBV5-5, the J call TRBJ1-1; 7 bases are a match to TRBD1. J was trimmed by 4 bases and V by 1 base; bases with no gene match: 7. The CDR3 has 15 residues. CDR1 is SGHKS and CDR2 is YYEKEE in the germline V gene (reference sequence). CDR3 region: CASSLRAGGITEAFF. DNA of the CDR3: TGTGCCAGCAGCTTGCGGGCAGGGGGAATCACTGAAGCTTTCTTT.

This chain uses TRBV6-1 with TRBJ2-4, with D unresolved. The CDR3 loop spans 17 amino acids. V was trimmed by 1 base and J by 0 bases, leaving 13 bases between them. Looked up from germline, CDR1 is MNHNS and CDR2 is SASEGT. Here the CDR3 DNA reads TGTGCCAGCAGTGAAGGCGGTCGGCGGATAGCCAAAAACATTCAGTACTTC. Translation: CASSEGGRRIAKNIQYF.

The CDR3 protein is CASSLHITHSNQPQHF. DNA for the CDR3: TGTGCCAGCAGCTTACACATCACCCATAGCAATCAGCCCCAGCATTTT. The J gene is TRBJ1-5, the V gene TRBV11-2, with no clear D. This CDR3 is 16 amino acids long. Trimming left V 2 bases short and J 0 bases short, with 11 bases between. CDR1 is SGHAT, CDR2 FQNNGV, per germline.

The chain has TRBV30 and TRBJ2-7, with TRBD1 matching over 9 bases. The length of the CDR3 is 13 residues. The V gene's germline CDR1 is GTSNPN and CDR2 SVGIG (reference sequence). Unmatched junction bases numbered 4, after V lost 2 bases and J lost 5 bases. CDR3 DNA sequence: TGTGCCTGGAGTTCCAGGGACAGGGACGAGCAGTACTTC. Protein sequence: CAWSSRDRDEQYF.

The rearrangement links TRBV2 to TRBJ2-5; TRBD2 might be the D (6 bases). Germline V gene sequence: CDR1 SNHLY, CDR2 FYNNEI. V lost 8 bases and J lost 4, with 23 bases in between. The CDR3 is 16 amino acids. The CDR3 nucleotides read TGTGCCAGCCCTTTGGGGACGGTTTCGGGGGTAGAGACCCAGTACTTC. This gives the protein CASPLGTVSGVETQYF.

This clone was seen once. Other DNA sequences of this sample code for an identical CDR3. This chain joins TRBV5-6 and TRBJ1-2; the D gene is possibly TRBD1 (5 bases). Per germline, CDR1 SGHDT and CDR2 YYEEEE. Trimming left V 0 bases short and J 11 bases short, with 8 bases between. This CDR3 has 11 amino acids. The CDR3 nucleotides are TGTGCCAGCAGCTTGGCCGGGGGTTACACCTTC. Amino acid sequence: CASSLAGGYTF.

The chain links TRBV27 to TRBJ1-2; weak D call: TRBD1 (5 bases). The V end lost 4 bases, the J end lost 1 base, and 19 bases lay between the germline ends. The length of the CDR3 is 17 residues. Per germline, CDR1 MNHEY and CDR2 SMNVEV (reference sequence). The CDR3 nucleotides are TGTGCCAGCAGTTCTCTCTCCTGGGGCCCCTTTAACTATGGCTACACCTTC. Residues: CASSSLSWGPFNYGYTF.